The 4 T cell receptor beta chains below come from one sample, sequenced in a study of monozygotic twins with inflammatory bowel disease. TCRdb derives one entry per CDR3 protein from the 5' RACE reads, leaving out DNA. Recorded here are about 380,000 distinct CDR3 sequences; the top ten clones represent approximately 2.4%. Sequenced sample: blood. These receptors were taken from a human donor with ulcerative colitis or Crohn's disease, or a healthy co-twin of an affected twin (not recorded which).

V gene TRBV20-1 combines with J gene TRBJ2-3; the D gene TCRdb calls, TRBD1, cannot be checked with no DNA. Germline assignment: CDR1 DFQATT and CDR2 SNEGSKA (reference sequence). This CDR3 is 17 amino acids long. The CDR3 spells CSARDQVGRESTDTQYF.

The rearrangement uses TRBV6-5 and TRBJ1-6; TCRdb selects TRBD1, and the lack of DNA leaves this call unchecked. The CDR3 spans 19 residues. The germline V gene encodes CDR1 MNHEY and CDR2 SVGAGI. This CDR3 reads CASSYNHLGAKKHNSPLHF.

This chain links TRBV10-3 with TRBJ1-2; the D call from TCRdb, TRBD1, cannot be confirmed without DNA. Germline CDR1 and CDR2: ENHRY and SYGVKD. The CDR3 loop spans 12 amino acids. CDR3 protein: CAIKDRNYGYTF.

This chain uses TRBV5-1 with TRBJ1-2; TCRdb calls TRBD1, which cannot be checked without DNA. CDR3 length: 16 amino acids. Per germline, CDR1 SGHRS and CDR2 YFSETQ. CDR3 sequence: CASSPLGWQDAYGYTF. The complete variable domain, with remaining parts taken from reference TRBV5-1 and TRBJ1-2, reads KAGVTQTPRYLIKTRGQQVTLSCSPISGHRSVSWYQQTPGQGLQFLFEYFSETQRNKGNFPGRFSGRQFSNSRSEMNVSTLELGDSALYLCASSPLGWQDAYGYTFGSGTRLTVV.